Reported below is one T cell receptor beta chain. The sample is drawn from a study of blood T cell repertoires in COVID-19. For the study at large: There were acute and convalescent COVID-19 samples, and they came from the United States, Italy and Spain.

Per the authors' pipeline: It was from reference gene primer amplification that nucleated cell counts were estimated. Method: immunoSEQ multiplex PCR; TCRdb's copy keeps in-frame clones and lacks some. D and trimming come from the DNA, and the V and J calls and clone size come from that table. The table lists some 240,000 clones, approximately 81% of them singletons. The receptor was derived from a woman aged 45 to 65 who had been exposed to COVID-19. The sequenced sample consisted of PBMCs or T cells enriched from blood (not recorded which).

The CDR3 nucleotides are TGCAGCGTTGTACTGAGGAATGAAAAACTGTTTTTT. Translation gives CSVVLRNEKLFF. The chain couples TRBV29-1 to TRBJ1-4; D gene unclear. Per germline, CDR1 SQVTM and CDR2 ANQGSEA. Trimming shortened V by 4 bases and J by 5 bases, and 8 bases separated the two germline ends. The CDR3 is 12 residues long.